One sample yielded the 8 T cell receptor beta chains listed below, sequenced in a study of neurological immune-mediated disorders. Each CDR3 protein is one row after TCRdb ran MiXCR on the 5' RACE reads. The sample carries 30,000 to 45,000 distinct CDR3 sequences, approximately 10% recorded once. Sequenced: PBMCs. The receptors here all came from a woman aged 25-40 years with HTLV-1-associated myelopathy (HAM/TSP).

This clonotype was seen at least ten times. The CDR3 protein is CSADYKSIQYF. CDR3 bases: TGCAGTGCTGATTACAAGAGCATTCAGTACTTC. The gene calls are TRBV20-1 and TRBJ2-4; D not certain. V lost 5 bases to trimming and J lost 9 bases, with 11 bases between them. CDR3 length: 11 amino acids. Germline V gene lookup returns CDR1 DFQATT and CDR2 SNEGSKA (reference sequence).

There are many counts of this clonotype. The genes are TRBV5-1 and TRBJ2-2; the D is unclear. Germline V gives CDR1 SGHRS, CDR2 YFSETQ. This CDR3 comprises 15 residues. Trimming removed 4 bases from V and 5 bases from J, with 15 bases in between. For the CDR3, the DNA is TGCGCCAGCAGCACGAGCGTTACCATTACCGGGGAGCTGTTTTTT. As protein: CASSTSVTITGELFF.

This clonotype was counted many times. The chain has TRBV6-6 and TRBJ1-2; D unresolved. This CDR3 region has 14 residues. Trimming took 2 bases from V and 9 from J, leaving 16 bases between them. Germline CDR1 and CDR2: MNHNY and SVGAGI (reference sequence). The CDR3 bases are TGTGCCAGCAGTTACGGCGGTCAGATCAGGAGCTACACCTTC. This gives the protein CASSYGGQIRSYTF.

Many counts were recorded for this clonotype. The chain recombines TRBV20-1 with TRBJ2-6; unclear D gene. The CDR3 loop spans 13 amino acids. Deletions cut 0 bases from V and 1 base from J, with 1 base between. Germline values: CDR1 DFQATT, CDR2 SNEGSKA (reference sequence). CDR3 nucleotide sequence: TGCAGTGCTAGAGAATCTGGGGCCAACGTCCTGACTTTC. This codes for CSARESGANVLTF.

This clonotype was observed many times. The chain recombines TRBV20-1 with TRBJ1-2; TRBD1 matches at 8 bases. V gave up 1 base and J gave up 4 bases; unmatched junction bases: 5. CDR1 and CDR2 (germline): DFQATT, SNEGSKA (reference sequence). The CDR3 has 14 residues. The CDR3 protein is CSARATGVGYGYTF. In DNA, the CDR3 is TGCAGTGCTAGAGCGACAGGGGTCGGCTATGGCTACACCTTC.

This clonotype was recorded at least ten times. The chain has TRBV10-3 and TRBJ2-1, with 10 bases fitting TRBD1. Germline V gene data show CDR1 as ENHRY and CDR2 as SYGVKD. After removal of 2 bases from V and 9 bases from J, the junction contained 4 bases not matched to a gene. The CDR3 is 14 residues long. CDR3 sequence reads: CAISEDRGLGEQFF. CDR3 bases: TGTGCCATCAGTGAGGACAGGGGGCTAGGTGAGCAGTTCTTC.

This clonotype has a count of ten or more. The V and J genes are TRBV20-1 and TRBJ2-5; D unresolved. Trimming left V 0 bases short and J 5 bases short, with 10 bases between. Germline assignment: CDR1 DFQATT and CDR2 SNEGSKA (reference sequence). CDR3 length equals 13 residues. The CDR3 bases are TGCAGTGCTAGAGATTCACCGCCGGAGACCCAGTACTTC. Protein sequence: CSARDSPPETQYF.

The chain employs TRBV3-1 and TRBJ2-2; D is unresolved. The CDR3 covers 14 residues. Between the trimmed V and J ends, which lost 1 base and 10 bases, there was a span of 13 bases. CDR1 is LGHDT and CDR2 is YNNKEL in the germline V gene (reference sequence). CDR3 loop: CASSQGGWAVELFF. CDR3 DNA sequence: TGTGCCAGCAGCCAAGGAGGTTGGGCCGTGGAGCTGTTTTTT.